Below, one T cell receptor beta chain is given with its context. Germline V gene sequence: CDR1 SGHTS, CDR2 YDEGEE. CDR3 length: 12 amino acids. V lost 3 bases, J lost 0 bases, and 2 bases lay in between. The source of the sample is a study of blood T cell repertoires in COVID-19. Sequencing was performed with immunoSEQ multiplex PCR; in TCRdb, only in-frame clones are kept and a portion is missing. The sample lists roughly 200,000 clones, 85% occurring once. The sequence derives from a person aged 65 to 79 with COVID-19, enrolled during active disease. The sequencing sample was made of peripheral blood. The chain combines TRBV5-8 with TRBJ2-3; D gene ambiguous. The CDR3 region is CASSSSTDTQYF. As DNA, the CDR3 is TGTGCCAGCAGCTCTAGCACAGATACGCAGTATTTT.